Following are 9 T cell receptor beta chains from one sample sequenced in a study of blood T cell repertoires in COVID-19. TCRdb keeps only in-frame clones here, not all; method: immunoSEQ multiplex PCR. The data hold 270,000 or so clones, with roughly 84% observed a single time. Sequenced material: peripheral blood. The origin of the receptors is a woman aged 18-29 years with acute or convalescent COVID-19.

V gene TRBV14 combines with J gene TRBJ2-3; D perhaps matches TRBD2 (6 bases). Trimming took 8 bases from V and 4 from J, leaving 13 bases between them. Germline CDR1 SGHDN, CDR2 FVKESK. This CDR3 has 13 residues. CDR3 sequence reads: CASGGPLPDTQYF. The CDR3 DNA is TGTGCCAGCGGAGGGCCCCTCCCAGATACGCAGTATTTT.

This clone has a single count. The CDR3 spells CSVGGPGGSTEQYF. DNA of the CDR3: TGCAGCGTCGGTGGTCCGGGGGGGTCAACCGAGCAGTACTTC. The chain employs TRBV29-1 and TRBJ2-7; 8 bases agree with TRBD2. The CDR3 is 14 amino acids. The ends lost 6 bases at V and 6 bases at J; junction bases unmatched: 13. Germline CDR1 SQVTM, CDR2 ANQGSEA.

Only a few counts were recorded for this clone. The chain is built from TRBV11-2 and TRBJ2-1; TRBD2 matches 10 bases. The V gene end was trimmed by 6 bases and the J gene end by 4 bases; junction bases not matched to a gene: 15. The CDR3 has 18 amino acids. Per the germline V gene, CDR1 is SGHAT and CDR2 is FQNNGV. The CDR3 is CASSSPSGSSFFYNEQFF. Here the CDR3 DNA reads TGTGCCAGCAGTTCACCTAGCGGGAGCTCCTTTTTTTACAATGAGCAGTTCTTC.

This chain links TRBV27 with TRBJ2-2; 7 bases align to TRBD2. The CDR3 is 14 amino acids. Trimming took 6 bases from V and 2 from J; bases not matched to a gene: 3. CDR1 and CDR2 from the germline V gene are MNHEY and SMNVEV (reference sequence). This chain's CDR3 is CASRAGSNTGELFF. CDR3 nucleotide sequence: TGTGCCAGCAGAGCGGGATCCAACACCGGGGAGCTGTTTTTT.

The genes are TRBV5-1 and TRBJ2-4; TRBD2 matches 8 bases. V shed 0 bases and J 7 bases; nucleotides not matched to a gene: 6. This CDR3 spans 15 amino acids. Germline V gene lookup returns CDR1 SGHRS and CDR2 YFSETQ. The CDR3 spells CASSLADPGGNIQYF. Written as DNA, the CDR3 is TGCGCCAGCAGCTTGGCCGACCCGGGGGGGAACATTCAGTACTTC.

The CDR3 coding sequence is TGTGCCAGCAGGCCGGGGGGCAGGGTGAGGGATACGCAGTATTTT. This codes for CASRPGGRVRDTQYF. This sequence joins TRBV7-2 and TRBJ2-3; possible D gene TRBD2, 7 bases. This CDR3 has 15 residues. The V gene lost 6 bases and the J gene lost 6 bases, with 19 bases spanning the gap. Germline CDR1 reads SGHTA; CDR2 reads FQGNSA. The full variable domain, in which reference TRBV7-2 and TRBJ2-3 provide the parts outside the CDR3, is GAGVSQSPSNKVTEKGKDVELRCDPISGHTALYWYRQSLGQGLEFLIYFQGNSAPDKSGLPSDRFSAERTGGSVSTLTIQRTQQEDSAVYLCASRPGGRVRDTQYFGPGTRLTVL.

CDR3 sequence: CASSVTGTEAFF. CDR3 nucleotide sequence: TGTGCCAGCAGCGTTACAGGGACTGAAGCTTTCTTT. The chain employs TRBV11-2 and TRBJ1-1, with D perhaps matching TRBD1 (6 bases). The ends were cut back, 5 bases at V and 5 bases at J, with 9 bases in the middle. CDR3 length equals 12 residues. From germline, CDR1 is SGHAT and CDR2 FQNNGV.

This sequence joins TRBV9 and TRBJ2-5, with a weak D call TRBD2 (6 bases). Germline values: CDR1 SGDLS, CDR2 YYNGEE. This CDR3 contains 15 residues. Trimming cost V 2 bases and J 5 bases, with 16 bases left between them. CDR3 sequence: CASSVDVTRKETQYF. CDR3 bases: TGTGCCAGCAGCGTCGATGTGACTAGAAAGGAGACCCAGTACTTC.

The J gene is TRBJ2-1, the V gene TRBV7-8; TRBD2 might be the D (6 bases). V lost 1 base and J lost 5, with 21 bases in between. Germline CDR1 is SGHVS and CDR2 is FQNEAQ. The CDR3 extends over 18 amino acids. CDR3 nucleotides: TGTGCCAGCAGCTTAGAAGGTTGGTTGGTAGCGGAAGACAATGAGCAGTTCTTC. Translating it yields CASSLEGWLVAEDNEQFF.